The entry below describes one T cell receptor beta chain. The data are from a study of blood T cell repertoires in COVID-19. CDR3 size: 15 residues. Trimming took 2 bases from V and 5 from J; bases not matched to a gene: 5. Germline V gives CDR1 MDHEN, CDR2 SYDVKM. In the source study's methods: Amplifying reference gene primers gave estimates of nucleated cell counts. Sequencing used immunoSEQ multiplex PCR; TCRdb keeps in-frame clones, though not all of them. Clone size and the V and J calls come from that table; the DNA yielded D and trimming. The sample holds tens of thousands of clones; about 88% are singletons and the top ten take 20% to 25%.

The chain links TRBV28 to TRBJ2-5, with 10 nucleotides matching TRBD1. Sequenced material: peripheral blood. The receptor comes from a woman in her forties or fifties with active or convalescent COVID-19. The CDR3 loop reads CASSLRQGAQETQYF. DNA of the CDR3: TGTGCCAGCAGTTTAAGACAGGGGGCGCAGGAGACCCAGTACTTC. The entire variable domain, with the rest obtained from reference TRBV28 and TRBJ2-5, is as follows: DVKVTQSSRYLVKRTGEKVFLECVQDMDHENMFWYRQDPGLGLRLIYFSYDVKMKEKGDIPEGYSVSREKKERFSLILESASTNQTSMYLCASSLRQGAQETQYFGPGTRLLVL.